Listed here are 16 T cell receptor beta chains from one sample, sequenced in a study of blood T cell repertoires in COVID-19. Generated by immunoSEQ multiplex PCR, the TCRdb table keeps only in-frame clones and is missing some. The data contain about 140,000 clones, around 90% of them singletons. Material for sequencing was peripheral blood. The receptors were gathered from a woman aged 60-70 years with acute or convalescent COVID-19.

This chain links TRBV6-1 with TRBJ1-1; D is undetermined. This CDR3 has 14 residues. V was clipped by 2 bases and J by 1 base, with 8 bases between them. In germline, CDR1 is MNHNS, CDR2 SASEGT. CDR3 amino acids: CASSEHRTNTEAFF. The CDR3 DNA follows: TGTGCCAGCAGTGAACACAGAACGAACACTGAAGCTTTCTTT.

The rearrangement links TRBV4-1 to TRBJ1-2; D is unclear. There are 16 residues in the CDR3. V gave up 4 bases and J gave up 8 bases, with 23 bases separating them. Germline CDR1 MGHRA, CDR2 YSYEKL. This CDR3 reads CASSPGRAAPARGYTF. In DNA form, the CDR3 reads TGCGCCAGCAGCCCGGGGAGGGCCGCCCCGGCTAGGGGCTACACCTTC.

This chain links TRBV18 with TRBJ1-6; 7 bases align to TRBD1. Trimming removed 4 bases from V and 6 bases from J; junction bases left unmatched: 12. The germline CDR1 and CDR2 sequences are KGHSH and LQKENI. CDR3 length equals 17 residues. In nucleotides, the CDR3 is TGTGCCAGCTCACTTCGTGGCAGACAGGGAAGTAATTCACCCCTCCACTTT. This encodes CASSLRGRQGSNSPLHF.

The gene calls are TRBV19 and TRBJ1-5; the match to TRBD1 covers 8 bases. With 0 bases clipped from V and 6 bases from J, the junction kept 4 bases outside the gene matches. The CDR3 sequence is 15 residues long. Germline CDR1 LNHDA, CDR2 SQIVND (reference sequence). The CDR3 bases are TGTGCCAGTAGTATAGAGGGCAGGGGGCCTCAGCCCCAGCATTTT. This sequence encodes CASSIEGRGPQPQHF.

The CDR3 DNA reads TGCGCCAGCAGCCAAGATTGGAGTAGGACTAGCGGGGGGCCGGAGTATTTT. It yields the protein CASSQDWSRTSGGPEYF. The chain is built from TRBV4-3 and TRBJ2-3, with 14 bases that match TRBD2. CDR1 and CDR2 (germline): LGHNA, YSLEER. Unmatched junction bases numbered 12, after V lost 0 bases and J lost 13 bases. The CDR3 spans 17 residues.

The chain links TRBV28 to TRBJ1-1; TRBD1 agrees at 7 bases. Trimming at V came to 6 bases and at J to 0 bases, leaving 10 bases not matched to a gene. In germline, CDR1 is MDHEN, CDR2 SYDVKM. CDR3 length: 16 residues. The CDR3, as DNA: TGTGCCAGCAGGAGAACAGGGGTTTCGATGAACACTGAAGCTTTCTTT. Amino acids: CASRRTGVSMNTEAFF.

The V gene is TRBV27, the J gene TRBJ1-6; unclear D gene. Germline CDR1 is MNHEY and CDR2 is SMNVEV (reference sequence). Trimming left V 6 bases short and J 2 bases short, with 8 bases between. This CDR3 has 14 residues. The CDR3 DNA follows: TGTGCCAGCAGCTCCCAGACCTATAATTCACCCCTCCACTTT. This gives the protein CASSSQTYNSPLHF.

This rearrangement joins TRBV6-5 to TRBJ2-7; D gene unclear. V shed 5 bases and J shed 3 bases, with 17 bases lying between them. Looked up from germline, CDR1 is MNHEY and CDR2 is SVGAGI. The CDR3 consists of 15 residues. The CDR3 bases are TGTGCCAGCAGTCCTACAGTTTACGGTCTCTACGAGCAGTACTTC. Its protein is CASSPTVYGLYEQYF.

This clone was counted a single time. As DNA, the CDR3 is TGTGCCAGCAGCTTAGTTACCGGGACAGGGGCCTACGAGCAGTACTTC. Encoded protein: CASSLVTGTGAYEQYF. This sequence joins TRBV11-2 and TRBJ2-7; TRBD1 aligns across 10 bases. The CDR3 totals 16 residues. Germline-derived CDR1 and CDR2 are SGHAT and FQNNGV. With 1 base clipped from V and 2 bases from J, the junction kept 5 bases outside the gene matches. The whole variable domain, filled in from reference TRBV11-2 and TRBJ2-7, reads EAGVAQSPRYKIIEKRQSVAFWCNPISGHATLYWYQQILGQGPKLLIQFQNNGVVDDSQLPKDRFSAERLKGVDSTLKIQPAKLEDSAVYLCASSLVTGTGAYEQYFGPGTRLTVT.

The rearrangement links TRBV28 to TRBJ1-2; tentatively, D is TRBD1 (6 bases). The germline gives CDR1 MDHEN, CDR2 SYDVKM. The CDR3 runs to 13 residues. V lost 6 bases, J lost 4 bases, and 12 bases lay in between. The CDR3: CASRTGETYGYTF. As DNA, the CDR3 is TGTGCCAGCAGGACAGGAGAAACCTATGGCTACACCTTC.

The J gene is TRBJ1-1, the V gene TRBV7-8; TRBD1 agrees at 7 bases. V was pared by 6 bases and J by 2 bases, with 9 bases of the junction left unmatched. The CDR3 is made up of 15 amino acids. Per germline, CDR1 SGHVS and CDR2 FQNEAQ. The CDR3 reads CASRGPRGLNTEAFF. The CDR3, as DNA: TGTGCCAGCAGAGGACCTAGGGGGCTTAACACTGAAGCTTTCTTT.

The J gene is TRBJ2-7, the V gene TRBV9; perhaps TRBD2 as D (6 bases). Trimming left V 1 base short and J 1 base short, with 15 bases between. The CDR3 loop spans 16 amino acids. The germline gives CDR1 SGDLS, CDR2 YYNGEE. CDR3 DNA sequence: TGTGCCAGCAGCGTATGTAGGCGGGGTGCTTCCTACGAGCAGTACTTC. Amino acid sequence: CASSVCRRGASYEQYF.

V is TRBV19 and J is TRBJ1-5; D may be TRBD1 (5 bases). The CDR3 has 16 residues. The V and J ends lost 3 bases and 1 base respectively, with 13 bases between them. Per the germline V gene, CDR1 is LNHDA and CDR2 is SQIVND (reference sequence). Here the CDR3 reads CASSIWQGSSNQPQHF. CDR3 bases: TGTGCCAGTAGTATTTGGCAGGGAAGCAGCAATCAGCCCCAGCATTTT. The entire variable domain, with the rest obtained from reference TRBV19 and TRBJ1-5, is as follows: DGGITQSPKYLFRKEGQNVTLSCEQNLNHDAMYWYRQDPGQGLRLIYYSQIVNDFQKGDIAEGYSVSREKKESFPLTVTSAQKNPTAFYLCASSIWQGSSNQPQHFGDGTRLSIL.

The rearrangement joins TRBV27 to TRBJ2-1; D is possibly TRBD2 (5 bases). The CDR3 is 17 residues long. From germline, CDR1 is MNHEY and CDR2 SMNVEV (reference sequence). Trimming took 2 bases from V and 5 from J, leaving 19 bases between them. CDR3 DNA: TGTGCCAGCAGTTTACCCCAAGTACGGGGAGTAGACAATGAGCAGTTCTTC. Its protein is CASSLPQVRGVDNEQFF.

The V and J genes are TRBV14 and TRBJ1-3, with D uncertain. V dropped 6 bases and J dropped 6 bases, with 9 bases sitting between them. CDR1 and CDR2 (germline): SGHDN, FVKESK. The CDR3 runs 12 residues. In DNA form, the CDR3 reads TGTGCCAGCAGTCAGTCCCTAAACACCATATATTTT. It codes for CASSQSLNTIYF.

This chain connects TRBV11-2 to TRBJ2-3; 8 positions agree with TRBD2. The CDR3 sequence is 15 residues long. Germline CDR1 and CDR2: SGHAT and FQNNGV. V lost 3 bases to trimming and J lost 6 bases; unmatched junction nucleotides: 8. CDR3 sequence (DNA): TGTGCCAGCAGCTTGCCGGGGGGGACGGCGGATACGCAGTATTTT. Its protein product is CASSLPGGTADTQYF.